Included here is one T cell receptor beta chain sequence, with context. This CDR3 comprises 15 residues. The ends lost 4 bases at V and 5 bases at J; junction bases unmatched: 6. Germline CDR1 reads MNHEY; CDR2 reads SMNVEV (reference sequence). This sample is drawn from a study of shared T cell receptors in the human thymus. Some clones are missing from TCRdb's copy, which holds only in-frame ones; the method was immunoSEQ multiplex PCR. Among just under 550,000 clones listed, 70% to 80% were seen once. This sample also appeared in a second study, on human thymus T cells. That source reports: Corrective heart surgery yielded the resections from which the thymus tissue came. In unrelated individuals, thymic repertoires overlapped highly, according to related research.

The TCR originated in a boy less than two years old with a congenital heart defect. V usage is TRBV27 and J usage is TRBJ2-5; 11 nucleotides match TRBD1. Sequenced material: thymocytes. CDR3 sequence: CASSSDRGLMETQYF. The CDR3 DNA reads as TGTGCCAGCAGTTCGGACAGGGGGCTGATGGAGACCCAGTACTTC.